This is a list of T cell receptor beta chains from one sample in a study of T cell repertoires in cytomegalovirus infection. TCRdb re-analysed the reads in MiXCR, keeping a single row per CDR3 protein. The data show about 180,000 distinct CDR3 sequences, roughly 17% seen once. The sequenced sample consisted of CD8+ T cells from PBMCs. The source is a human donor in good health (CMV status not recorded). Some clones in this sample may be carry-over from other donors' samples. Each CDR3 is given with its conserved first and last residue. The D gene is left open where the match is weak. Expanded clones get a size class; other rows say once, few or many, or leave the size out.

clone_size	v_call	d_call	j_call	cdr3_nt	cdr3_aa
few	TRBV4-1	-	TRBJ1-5	TGCGCCAGCAGCCAACTCGACAGTAGCAATCAGCCCCAGCATTTT	CASSQLDSSNQPQHF
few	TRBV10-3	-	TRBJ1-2	TGTGCCATCAGTGAGTCGGACTCAAACTATGGCTACACCTTC	CAISESDSNYGYTF
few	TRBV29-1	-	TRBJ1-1	TGCAGCGTTGAAGGCAGGACAGCTATGAACACTGAAGCTTTCTTT	CSVEGRTAMNTEAFF
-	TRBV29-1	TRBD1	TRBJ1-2	TGCAGCGTTGAGGACAGGGATGGCTACACCTTC	CSVEDRDGYTF
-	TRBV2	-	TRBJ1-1	TGTGCCAGCAGTGAAAGCTGGGGGGCCGACACTGAAGCTTTCTTT	CASSESWGADTEAFF
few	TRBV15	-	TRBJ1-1	TGTGCCACCGGCCAGCTGAACACTGAAGCTTTCTTT	CATGQLNTEAFF
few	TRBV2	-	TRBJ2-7	TGTGCCAGCAGTGAAGCGTCCTACGAGCAGTACTTC	CASSEASYEQYF
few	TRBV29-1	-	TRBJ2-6	TGCAGCGTTGAAGGAAGATCGGGGACTGGGGCCAACGTCCTGACTTTC	CSVEGRSGTGANVLTF
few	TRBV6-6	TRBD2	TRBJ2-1	TGTGCCAGCAGTTACTTTTCTAGCGGGGGCCGCACTGAGCAGTTCTTC	CASSYFSSGGRTEQFF
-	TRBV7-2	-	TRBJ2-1	TGTGCCAGCAGCCTCCGGGACTCCCCCACGAGAAGGAACAATGAGCAGTTCTTC	CASSLRDSPTRRNNEQFF
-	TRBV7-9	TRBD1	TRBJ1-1	TGTGCCAGCAGCGGGCGACAGGGGACGAACACTGAAGCTTTCTTT	CASSGRQGTNTEAFF
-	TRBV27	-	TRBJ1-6	TGTGCCAGCAGTTTATCCGGGGGGCATTCACCCCTCCACTTT	CASSLSGGHSPLHF
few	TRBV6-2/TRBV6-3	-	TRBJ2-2	TGTGCCAGCAGTTACTCTCGAACTGGGAACACCGGGGAGCTGTTTTTT	CASSYSRTGNTGELFF
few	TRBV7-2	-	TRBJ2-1	TGTGCCAGCAGCTTATTGGGGACATGGGGGTGGCCCTACAATGAGCAGTTCTTC	CASSLLGTWGWPYNEQFF
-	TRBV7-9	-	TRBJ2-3	TGTGCCAGCAACAAGGTGCTGGGCACAGATACGCAGTATTTT	CASNKVLGTDTQYF
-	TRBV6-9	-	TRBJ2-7	TGTGCCAGCCCTTGGGGGTCCCACCTCTACGAGCAGTACTTC	CASPWGSHLYEQYF
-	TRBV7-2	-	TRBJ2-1	TGTGCCAGCAGCAAAGGGCTCGGTGAGCAGTTCTTC	CASSKGLGEQFF
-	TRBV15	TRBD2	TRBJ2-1	TGTGCCACCAGCCTGCTAGCGGGGGGCCAACATGAGCAGTTCTTC	CATSLLAGGQHEQFF
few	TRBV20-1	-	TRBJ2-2	TGCAGTGCTAGAGACCGCGGGGCCCCGAACACCGGGGAGCTGTTTTTT	CSARDRGAPNTGELFF
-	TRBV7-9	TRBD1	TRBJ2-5	TGTGCCAGCAGCTCACAGGGGGACCAGTACTTC	CASSSQGDQYF
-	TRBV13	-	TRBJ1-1	TGTGCCAGCAGCTTAGGGGCGATGGGCCGGGTGAACACTGAAGCTTTCTTT	CASSLGAMGRVNTEAFF
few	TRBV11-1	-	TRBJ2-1	TGTGCCAGCAGCTCCAGACATGAGCAGTTCTTC	CASSSRHEQFF